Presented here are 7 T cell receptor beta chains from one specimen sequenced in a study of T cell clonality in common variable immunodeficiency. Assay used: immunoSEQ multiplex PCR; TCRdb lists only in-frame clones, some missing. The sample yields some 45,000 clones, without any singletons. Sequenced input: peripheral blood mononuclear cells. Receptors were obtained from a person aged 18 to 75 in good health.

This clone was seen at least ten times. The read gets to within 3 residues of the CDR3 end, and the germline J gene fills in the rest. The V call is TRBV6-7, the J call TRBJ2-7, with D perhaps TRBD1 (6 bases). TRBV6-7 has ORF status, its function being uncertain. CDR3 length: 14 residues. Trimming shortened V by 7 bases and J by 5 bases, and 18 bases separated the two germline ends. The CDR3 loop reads CASKRSGQLHEQYF. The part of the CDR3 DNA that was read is TGTGCCAGCAAAAGAAGTGGACAGCTCCACGAG.

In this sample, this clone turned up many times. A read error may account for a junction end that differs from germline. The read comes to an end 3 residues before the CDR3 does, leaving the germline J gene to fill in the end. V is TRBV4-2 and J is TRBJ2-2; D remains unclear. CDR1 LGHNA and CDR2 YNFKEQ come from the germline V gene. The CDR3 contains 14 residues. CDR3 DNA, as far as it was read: TGCGCCAGCAGCCAAGGTCCGGCGGCCGGGGAG. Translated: CASSQGPAAGE. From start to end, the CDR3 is CASSQGPAAGELFF.

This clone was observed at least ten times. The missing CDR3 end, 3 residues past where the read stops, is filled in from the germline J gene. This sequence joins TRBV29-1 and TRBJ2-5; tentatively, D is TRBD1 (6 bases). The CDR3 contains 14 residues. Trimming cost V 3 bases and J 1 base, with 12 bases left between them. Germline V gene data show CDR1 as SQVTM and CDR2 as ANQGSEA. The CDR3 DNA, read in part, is TGCAGCGTTGAGATTGTCAGGGGCCAAGAGACC. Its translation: CSVEIVRGQET. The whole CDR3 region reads CSVEIVRGQETQYF.

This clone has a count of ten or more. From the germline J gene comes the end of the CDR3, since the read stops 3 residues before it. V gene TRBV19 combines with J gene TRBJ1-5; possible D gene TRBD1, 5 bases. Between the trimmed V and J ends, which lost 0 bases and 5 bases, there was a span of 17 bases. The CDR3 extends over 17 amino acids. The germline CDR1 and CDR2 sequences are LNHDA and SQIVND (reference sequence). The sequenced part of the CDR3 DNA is TGTGCCAGTAGTATAGATGCGCAGGGTGAAGGGGATCAGCCC. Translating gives CASSIDAQGEGDQP. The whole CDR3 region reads CASSIDAQGEGDQPQHF.

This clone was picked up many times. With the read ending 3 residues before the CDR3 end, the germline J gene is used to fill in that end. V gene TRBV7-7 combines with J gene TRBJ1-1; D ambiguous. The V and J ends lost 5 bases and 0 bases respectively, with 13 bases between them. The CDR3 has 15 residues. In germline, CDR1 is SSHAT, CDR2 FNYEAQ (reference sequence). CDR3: CASSPPGVMNTEAFF. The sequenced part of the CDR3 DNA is TGTGCCAGCAGCCCCCCCGGGGTTATGAACACTGAA.

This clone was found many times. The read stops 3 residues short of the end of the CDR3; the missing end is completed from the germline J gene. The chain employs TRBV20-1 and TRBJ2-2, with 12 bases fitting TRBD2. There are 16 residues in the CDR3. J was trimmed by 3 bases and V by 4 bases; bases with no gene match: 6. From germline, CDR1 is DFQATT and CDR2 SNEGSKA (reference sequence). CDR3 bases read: TGCAGTGCTACCACTAGCGGGGGGCCGTACACCGGGGAG. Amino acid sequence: CSATTSGGPYTGE. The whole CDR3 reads CSATTSGGPYTGELFF.

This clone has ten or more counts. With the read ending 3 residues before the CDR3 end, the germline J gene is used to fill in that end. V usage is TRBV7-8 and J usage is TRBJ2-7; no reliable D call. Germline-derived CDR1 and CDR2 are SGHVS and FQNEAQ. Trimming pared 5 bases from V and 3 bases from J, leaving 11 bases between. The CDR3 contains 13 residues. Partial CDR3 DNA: TGTGCCAGCAGCCCCCAAGGCAACTACGAG. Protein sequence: CASSPQGNYE. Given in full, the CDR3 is CASSPQGNYEQYF.